This T cell receptor (beta chain) was retrieved from a study of spatial heterogeneity in lung cancer. Study summary: Detection of beta-chain sequences consistently exceeded that of alpha-chain sequences. On average, each unique TCR and UMI combination appeared more than ten times in raw reads.

General study points: Blood contained ubiquitous expanded tumor TCRs more at resection than at follow-up.

Time point defined: blood at routine non-recurrence follow-up after resection. Tumor, nontumor lung or frozen PBMC supplied whole RNA, sequenced without sorting. TCRdb reprocessed the 5' RACE reads via MiXCR and lists one record per CDR3 protein. The sample lists about 87,000 distinct CDR3 sequences; around 19% were seen once. V lost 6 bases and J lost 4, with 15 bases in between. This CDR3 is 14 amino acids long. The germline CDR1 and CDR2 sequences are MNHEY and SVGEGT. This clonotype was picked up many times. The antigen remains unidentified. Here the sequenced sample was PBMCs, taken at follow-up. This receptor was obtained from a male donor with early-stage non-small cell lung cancer. The chain carries TRBV6-2 or TRBV6-3 and TRBJ1-2; D is possibly TRBD1 (5 bases). The DNA for the CDR3 is TGTGCCAGCAGCCCCAAGGGGATCAGCTATGGCTACACCTTC. This gives the protein CASSPKGISYGYTF.